The clone carrying this T cell receptor beta chain has just one count. In each case, RNA was isolated and then reverse transcribed into cDNA as the sequencing template. Produced via immunoSEQ multiplex PCR; TCRdb's table is partial and in-frame only. The data show roughly 120,000 clones, roughly 63% seen once. The sample originates from a study of CD8+ T cells in alopecia areata. Treatment given: oral pan-JAK inhibitor, 5-10 mg twice daily. The CDR3 extends over 12 amino acids. Per germline, CDR1 MNHEY and CDR2 SMNVEV (reference sequence). The V and J ends lost 3 bases and 8 bases respectively, with 8 bases between them.

The source of this sequence is a human donor with alopecia areata. The chain uses TRBV27 and TRBJ2-1, with D unresolved. The sample here was CD8+ T cells sorted from blood, taken at week 4, from a patient treated with tofacitinib. The CDR3 loop reads CASSFLGDEQFF. DNA of the CDR3: TGTGCCAGCAGTTTTCTCGGCGATGAGCAGTTCTTC.